This is a list of T cell receptor beta chains from one sample in a study of T cells in Graves' hyperthyroidism and ophthalmopathy. TCRdb recomputed calls from the multiplex PCR reads with MiXCR, one row per CDR3 protein. Here the sample spans about 260,000 distinct CDR3 sequences, less than 30% being singletons. The sample consisted of blood. Receptors originate from a man between 40 and 49 years old with Graves' hyperthyroidism that later progressed to Graves' ophthalmopathy. The CDR3 runs from the conserved cysteine through the conserved F or W. The order of the fields is J gene, CDR3 length, clone size, D gene, V gene, CDR3 protein, CDR3 DNA. A D gene is named only where the DNA matches it firmly. Not every row has a clone size; where given, it reads once, few, many or a size class.

>TRBJ2-2|14|many|TRBD1|TRBV29-1
CSVLGGENTGELFF
TGCAGCGTTCTAGGGGGCGAAAACACCGGGGAGCTGTTTTTT
>TRBJ1-5|15|many|.|TRBV7-2
CASSLRDGRNQPQHF
TGTGCCAGCAGTCTCCGGGACGGTCGCAATCAGCCCCAGCATTTT
>TRBJ2-7|17|.|TRBD2|TRBV28
CASSFVTSGGLSYEQYF
TGTGCCAGCAGTTTTGTGACTAGCGGGGGCCTCTCCTACGAGCAGTACTTC
>TRBJ2-7|12|many|.|TRBV12-3/TRBV12-4
CANSSGRLEQYF
TGTGCCAACAGTTCAGGGAGACTCGAGCAGTACTTC
>TRBJ1-2|13|many|.|TRBV6-2/TRBV6-3
CASSYTDSYGYTF
TGTGCCAGCAGTTACACAGACAGCTATGGCTACACCTTC
>TRBJ1-2|16|many|.|TRBV5-1
CASSFSGSPSGYGYTF
TGCGCCAGCAGCTTTTCGGGGAGCCCGTCAGGCTATGGCTACACCTTC
>TRBJ1-5|16|many|.|TRBV28
CASSFPRVDSNQPQHF
TGTGCCAGCAGTTTCCCCCGGGTAGACAGCAATCAGCCCCAGCATTTT
>TRBJ1-1|14|many|.|TRBV27
CASSFGGAWTEAFF
TGTGCCAGCAGTTTCGGGGGGGCTTGGACTGAAGCTTTCTTT
>TRBJ2-7|13|few|TRBD2|TRBV20-1
CSARLAGRYEQYF
TGCAGTGCTAGACTAGCGGGACGCTACGAGCAGTACTTC
>TRBJ2-7|15|few|.|TRBV27
CASSPVGRETYEQYF
TGTGCCAGCAGTCCCGTCGGCAGGGAAACCTACGAGCAGTACTTC
>TRBJ2-7|16|many|TRBD2|TRBV27
CASRGLAGGASYEQYF
TGTGCCAGCAGAGGACTAGCGGGAGGGGCGTCCTACGAGCAGTACTTC
>TRBJ2-7|15|few|TRBD2|TRBV30
CAWSARGGGPYEQYF
TGTGCCTGGAGTGCCCGGGGGGGGGGTCCCTACGAGCAGTACTTC
>TRBJ2-3|18|few|.|TRBV14
CASSQHLNPGRGTDTQYF
TGTGCCAGCAGCCAACATTTAAACCCGGGACGGGGCACAGATACGCAGTATTTT
>TRBJ1-6|13|many|.|TRBV30
CAWSVDRDSPLHF
TGTGCCTGGAGTGTGGACAGAGATTCACCCCTCCACTTT
>TRBJ1-2|13|many|.|TRBV6-5
CASTPEADYGYTF
TGTGCCAGCACCCCGGAGGCGGACTATGGCTACACCTTC
>TRBJ2-2|13|many|.|TRBV20-1
CSAREFGTGELFF
TGCAGTGCTAGAGAATTCGGCACCGGGGAGCTGTTTTTT
>TRBJ2-7|17|many|.|TRBV4-1
CASSRASEGRTTYEQYF
TGCGCCAGCAGCCGGGCTAGTGAGGGGAGGACTACCTACGAGCAGTACTTC
>TRBJ2-5|16|many|.|TRBV6-1
CASSEAFSRYQETQYF
TGTGCCAGCAGTGAAGCGTTCAGCCGCTACCAAGAGACCCAGTACTTC
>TRBJ1-5|17|many|.|TRBV7-8
CASSFSPAGRDYWPQHF
TGTGCCAGCAGCTTCTCACCGGCAGGGAGGGACTATTGGCCCCAGCATTTT
>TRBJ1-2|13|many|.|TRBV12-3/TRBV12-4
CASSPTAPYGYTF
TGTGCCAGCAGTCCGACAGCGCCATATGGCTACACCTTC
>TRBJ2-2|12|many|.|TRBV29-1
CSVSRGTGELFF
TGCAGCGTTTCAAGGGGGACCGGGGAGCTGTTTTTT
>TRBJ1-2|12|once|TRBD1|TRBV6-1
CAVERTGAGYTF
TGTGCCGTAGAGAGGACAGGGGCTGGCTACACCTTC
>TRBJ2-2|14|many|.|TRBV30
CAWSSMGKIGELFF
TGTGCCTGGAGTAGTATGGGGAAGATTGGGGAGCTGTTTTTT
>TRBJ2-7|11|.|.|TRBV5-1
CASRSVYEQYF
TGCGCCAGCAGGAGCGTCTACGAGCAGTACTTC
>TRBJ2-5|13|many|.|TRBV20-1
CSARGLVLGTQYF
TGCAGTGCTAGGGGACTTGTGCTGGGGACCCAGTACTTC
>TRBJ2-2|16|once|TRBD1|TRBV28
CASSSHRGHNTGELFF
TGTGCCAGCAGTTCGCACAGGGGGCATAACACCGGGGAGCTGTTTTTT
>TRBJ2-7|13|.|.|TRBV6-2/TRBV6-3
CASSFELHYEQYF
TGTGCCAGCAGTTTCGAACTGCACTACGAGCAGTACTTC
>TRBJ2-2|13|many|.|TRBV30
CAWSLLTLGELFF
TGTGCCTGGAGTCTACTTACACTCGGGGAGCTGTTTTTT
>TRBJ1-2|17|many|.|TRBV12-3/TRBV12-4
CASMSRGTIGTNYGYTF
TGTGCCAGCATGAGCAGAGGGACAATCGGTACTAACTATGGCTACACCTTC
>TRBJ1-1|16|.|.|TRBV12-3/TRBV12-4
CASSPLGWTVNTEAFF
TGTGCCAGCAGTCCCCTTGGATGGACGGTGAACACTGAAGCTTTCTTT
>TRBJ2-5|11|.|.|TRBV11-1
CASEGAETQYF
TGTGCCAGCGAGGGAGCAGAGACCCAGTACTTC
>TRBJ1-3|13|many|.|TRBV10-3
CAISAALGNTIYF
TGTGCCATCAGCGCCGCCCTTGGAAACACCATATATTTT
>TRBJ2-7|15|many|.|TRBV2
CASSVAAANQYEQYF
TGTGCCAGCAGTGTCGCAGCGGCGAACCAGTACGAGCAGTACTTC
>TRBJ2-7|14|many|.|TRBV30
CAWSVRLGAYEQYF
TGTGCCTGGAGTGTAAGGTTGGGGGCCTACGAGCAGTACTTC
>TRBJ2-7|13|once|TRBD2|TRBV6-2/TRBV6-3
CASRPGLAYEQYF
TGTGCCAGCAGACCCGGACTAGCCTACGAGCAGTACTTC
>TRBJ1-1|14|many|.|TRBV11-2
CASSAQAANTEAFF
TGTGCCAGCAGCGCACAGGCCGCGAACACTGAAGCTTTCTTT
>TRBJ2-7|14|.|TRBD2|TRBV6-5
CASSYGGSRHEQYF
TGTGCCAGCAGTTACGGCGGGAGTCGGCACGAGCAGTACTTC
>TRBJ2-2|16|many|.|TRBV6-2/TRBV6-3
CASSYSTPQNTGELFF
TGTGCCAGCAGTTACTCTACTCCCCAGAACACCGGGGAGCTGTTTTTT
>TRBJ1-1|16|.|.|TRBV28
CASRAQFSGTIVSAFF
TGTGCCAGCAGGGCACAATTCTCCGGGACAATAGTGTCAGCTTTCTTT
>TRBJ1-3|13|.|.|TRBV20-1
CSARAGSGNTIYF
TGCAGTGCTAGGGCAGGCTCTGGAAACACCATATATTTT
>TRBJ2-5|15|few|.|TRBV30
CAWSPGGRKQETQYF
TGTGCCTGGAGTCCCGGGGGCAGAAAACAAGAGACCCAGTACTTC
>TRBJ2-2|13|.|TRBD2|TRBV2
CASKRGEVGELFF
TGTGCCAGCAAGCGGGGGGAAGTCGGGGAGCTGTTTTTT
>TRBJ2-7|14|.|.|TRBV6-5
CASSYSSLAHEQYF
TGTGCCAGCAGTTACTCATCTCTAGCGCACGAGCAGTACTTC
>TRBJ1-1|14|many|.|TRBV6-5
CASSYLGSGAEAFF
TGTGCCAGCAGTTACTTAGGGTCCGGGGCTGAAGCTTTCTTT
>TRBJ2-5|14|many|.|TRBV11-2
CASSLRTVEETQYF
TGTGCCAGCAGCCTACGGACAGTAGAAGAGACCCAGTACTTC
>TRBJ2-7|15|many|TRBD2|TRBV12-3/TRBV12-4
CASSFGLAASYEQYF
TGTGCCAGCAGTTTTGGACTAGCGGCTTCCTACGAGCAGTACTTC
>TRBJ2-7|15|many|.|TRBV6-2/TRBV6-3
CASSYPPAGIREQYF
TGTGCCAGCAGTTACCCGCCGGCGGGGATACGCGAGCAGTACTTC
>TRBJ2-5|15|many|.|TRBV6-2/TRBV6-3
CASSYLFGSRETQYF
TGTGCCAGCAGTTACTTGTTCGGGAGCAGAGAGACCCAGTACTTC
>TRBJ1-1|12|.|.|TRBV11-2
CASSSFRTEAFF
TGTGCCAGCAGCTCTTTTCGAACTGAAGCTTTCTTT
>TRBJ2-7|16|many|.|TRBV9
CASSIAVGALSYEQYF
TGTGCCAGCAGCATAGCTGTGGGGGCTTTGTCTTACGAGCAGTACTTC
>TRBJ2-2|16|many|.|TRBV6-1
CASSEAWLVSTGELFF
TGTGCCAGCAGTGAAGCCTGGCTAGTCAGCACCGGGGAGCTGTTTTTT
>TRBJ2-7|15|many|TRBD2|TRBV11-2
CASSSQAGAIYEQYF
TGTGCCAGCAGCTCGCAAGCGGGAGCGATTTACGAGCAGTACTTC
>TRBJ2-7|14|many|.|TRBV11-2
CASSVRDRAGEQYF
TGTGCCAGCAGCGTCCGGGACCGGGCGGGAGAGCAGTACTTC
>TRBJ2-7|17|many|.|TRBV7-2
CASSYNLQTSGTYEQYF
TGTGCCAGCAGCTACAATTTACAGACTTCGGGCACCTACGAGCAGTACTTC
>TRBJ2-7|14|many|.|TRBV12-3/TRBV12-4
CASRYDGSSYEQYF
TGTGCCAGCAGGTACGACGGAAGCTCCTACGAGCAGTACTTC
>TRBJ1-1|14|many|TRBD1|TRBV20-1
CSARPRQGWTEAFF
TGCAGTGCTAGACCCCGACAGGGATGGACTGAAGCTTTCTTT
>TRBJ1-6|17|.|.|TRBV19
CASSSPRGPNHNSPLHF
TGTGCCAGTAGTTCCCCACGTGGGCCGAATCATAATTCACCCCTCCACTTT